This TCR beta chain appears in the sequencing data of a study of CD8+ T cells in alopecia areata. Study-level background: Severity scores in treated patients reflected the percentage of scalp affected. The study's findings and limits: With tofacitinib ongoing, many expanded lesional clones persisted in both scalp and blood.

Treatment of the sample: oral pan-JAK inhibitor, 5-10 mg twice daily. Concerning this clone itself: Its target is not known. At one end, the junction sequence differs from germline, possibly due to a read error.

Once RNA had been extracted, it was reverse transcribed into cDNA to act as the sequencing template. The protocol was immunoSEQ multiplex PCR, while the TCRdb copy is restricted to in-frame clones and leaves out a portion. The sample has a few hundred thousand clones; 60% are singletons. The length of the CDR3 is 12 residues. CDR1 and CDR2 from the germline V gene are SQVTM and ANQGSEA. The input for sequencing was CD4+ T cells sorted from blood, taken at roughly week 52, from a patient treated with tofacitinib. The TCR sequence derives from a human donor with alopecia areata. This chain connects TRBV29-1 to TRBJ2-7; D ambiguous. CDR3 region: CSFDHNTGEQYF. In DNA, the CDR3 is TGCAGCTTTGATCACAACACGGGTGAGCAGTACTTC.